The next 9 T cell receptor beta chains were all read from a single sample in a study of shared clonotypes between healthy human individuals. Measured with immunoSEQ multiplex PCR; TCRdb has only the in-frame clones, and not every one. The sample carries fewer than 130,000 clones, about 67% recorded once. The specimen was memory CD8+ T cells sorted from blood. Subset noted: CD45RO+ cells pooled with CCR7-negative TemRA cells. These TCRs come from a woman between 25 and 40 years old in good health.

The chain carries TRBV29-1 and TRBJ2-7; D gene ambiguous. Trimming pared 1 base from V and 5 bases from J, leaving 6 bases between. The germline V gene has CDR1 SQVTM and CDR2 ANQGSEA. The CDR3 loop spans 11 amino acids. The CDR3 sequence is CSVEGRDEQYF. The CDR3 nucleotides read TGCAGCGTTGAAGGTCGCGACGAGCAGTACTTC.

The chain uses TRBV28 and TRBJ2-1; TRBD2 agrees at 7 bases. The V and J ends lost 6 bases and 10 bases, in that order; junction bases with no gene match: 9. Germline V CDR1 and CDR2: MDHEN, SYDVKM. The CDR3 has 13 residues. CDR3 residues: CASRIPSGGEQFF. CDR3 coding DNA: TGTGCCAGCAGAATCCCCTCGGGAGGAGAGCAGTTCTTC.

This chain joins TRBV11-2 and TRBJ1-2; D is unclear. Germline V gene data show CDR1 as SGHAT and CDR2 as FQNNGV. The CDR3 extends over 13 amino acids. Between the trimmed V and J ends, which lost 0 bases and 4 bases, there was a span of 6 bases. The CDR3 sequence: CASSLEGSYGYTF. CDR3 sequence (DNA): TGTGCCAGCAGCTTAGAGGGCAGCTATGGCTACACCTTC.

This clone was counted many times. The chain is built from TRBV6-5 and TRBJ2-3; D is perhaps TRBD1 or TRBD2 (5 bases each). The CDR3 totals 15 residues. V lost 8 bases and J 4 bases, leaving 19 bases between the germline ends. Germline V gene sequence: CDR1 MNHEY, CDR2 SVGAGI. CDR3 sequence (DNA): TGTGCCAGCTCACGAGGGGACCAAGTCGCAGATACGCAGTATTTT. It yields the protein CASSRGDQVADTQYF.

In its sample, this clone was seen a few times. Other DNA sequences in the same sample also yield this CDR3. The chain combines TRBV6-5 with TRBJ2-2; D gene unclear. The CDR3 consists of 12 residues. Germline-derived CDR1 and CDR2 are MNHEY and SVGAGI. V was clipped by 3 bases and J by 6 bases, with 5 bases between them. The CDR3 DNA is TGTGCCAGCAGTTATGGGTCCGGGGAGCTGTTTTTT. It codes for CASSYGSGELFF.

The rearrangement joins TRBV7-2 to TRBJ1-2, with 7 positions matching TRBD1. Germline trimming cut 6 bases from V and 7 bases from J; bases unmatched to any gene: 11. The CDR3 contains 14 residues. The V gene's germline CDR1 is SGHTA and CDR2 FQGNSA. CDR3 region: CASRPNRGRGGYTF. The CDR3 coding sequence is TGTGCCAGCAGACCCAACAGGGGACGAGGTGGCTACACCTTC.

This clone was detected ten times or more. The chain employs TRBV6-4 and TRBJ2-1, with D possibly being TRBD1 or TRBD2 (5 bases each). CDR3 length equals 16 residues. Germline V gene sequence: CDR1 MRHNA, CDR2 SNTAGT. V lost 5 bases and J lost 4, with 18 bases in between. The CDR3 DNA follows: TGTGCCAGCAGTCCACCTAGAGGGGTCTTATACAATGAGCAGTTCTTC. Translation gives CASSPPRGVLYNEQFF.

This clone was counted only a few times. This sequence joins TRBV19 and TRBJ1-1; TRBD1 matches at 9 bases. Germline CDR1 reads LNHDA; CDR2 reads SQIVND (reference sequence). This CDR3 has 16 residues. J lost 4 bases, V lost 4 bases, and 10 bases had no gene match. The CDR3 DNA is TGTGCCAGTAGTAAGGGGGACAGGGTGGTTGTCACTGAAGCTTTCTTT. Translated: CASSKGDRVVVTEAFF.

The chain has TRBV9 and TRBJ2-6; D gene unclear. Trimming removed 7 bases from V and 5 bases from J, with 22 bases in between. This CDR3 has 17 amino acids. Germline V CDR1 and CDR2: SGDLS, YYNGEE. Written as DNA, the CDR3 is TGTGCCAGCTGGCCATTGCTCAAACAAAGTCGGGCCAACGTCCTGACTTTC. Translated, it gives CASWPLLKQSRANVLTF.